Sequencing of this T cell receptor (beta chain) was carried out in a study of blood T cell repertoires in COVID-19. About the study: COVID-19 samples collected from the United States, Italy and Spain covered acute and convalescent phases.

The V and J ends lost 5 bases and 8 bases, in that order; junction bases with no gene match: 8. Looked up from germline, CDR1 is SGHDT and CDR2 is YYEEEE. The CDR3 contains 14 residues. Original handling: Estimates of nucleated cell counts were drawn from the amplification of reference gene primers. Generated by immunoSEQ multiplex PCR, the TCRdb table keeps only in-frame clones and is missing some. For V, J and clone size, that table is used; D and trimming come from the DNA. The data show about 190,000 clones, with 89% seen just once and around 7% held by the top ten. What was sequenced was peripheral blood. The chain combines TRBV5-6 with TRBJ2-1; 9 bases align to TRBD1. This clonotype originated in a middle-aged man with acute or convalescent COVID-19. CDR3 sequence: CASSSGTGMHEQFF. CDR3 nucleotides: TGTGCCAGCAGTTCCGGGACAGGGATGCATGAGCAGTTCTTC. Full variable domain (rest looked up from reference TRBV5-6 and TRBJ2-1): DAGVTQSPTHLIKTRGQQVTLRCSPKSGHDTVSWYQQALGQGPQFIFQYYEEEERQRGNFPDRFSGHQFPNYSSELNVNALLLGDSALYLCASSSGTGMHEQFFGPGTRLTVL.